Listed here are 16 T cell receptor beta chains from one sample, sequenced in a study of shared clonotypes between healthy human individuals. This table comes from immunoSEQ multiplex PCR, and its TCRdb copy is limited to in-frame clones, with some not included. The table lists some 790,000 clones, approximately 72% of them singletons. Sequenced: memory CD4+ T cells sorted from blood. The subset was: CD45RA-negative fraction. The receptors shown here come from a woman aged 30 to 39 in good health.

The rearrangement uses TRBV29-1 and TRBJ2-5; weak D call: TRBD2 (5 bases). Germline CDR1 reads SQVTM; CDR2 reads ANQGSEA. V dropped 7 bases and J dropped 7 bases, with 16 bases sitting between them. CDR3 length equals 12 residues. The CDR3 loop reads CSARDLSGTQYF. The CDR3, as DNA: TGCAGCGCCCGGGATTTATCCGGGACCCAGTACTTC.

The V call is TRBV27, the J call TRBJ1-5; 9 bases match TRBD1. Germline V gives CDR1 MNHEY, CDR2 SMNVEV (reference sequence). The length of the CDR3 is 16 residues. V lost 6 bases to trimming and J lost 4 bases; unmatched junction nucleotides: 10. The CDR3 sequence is CASSPGTGTLNQPQHF. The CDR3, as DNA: TGTGCCAGCAGCCCGGGGACAGGGACCCTGAATCAGCCCCAGCATTTT.

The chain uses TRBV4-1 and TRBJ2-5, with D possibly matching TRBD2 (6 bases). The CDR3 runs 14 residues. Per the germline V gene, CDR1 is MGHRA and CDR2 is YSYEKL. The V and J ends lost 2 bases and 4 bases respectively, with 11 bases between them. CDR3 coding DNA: TGCGCCAGCAGCCAATCGGGACTTCCAGAGACCCAGTACTTC. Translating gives CASSQSGLPETQYF.

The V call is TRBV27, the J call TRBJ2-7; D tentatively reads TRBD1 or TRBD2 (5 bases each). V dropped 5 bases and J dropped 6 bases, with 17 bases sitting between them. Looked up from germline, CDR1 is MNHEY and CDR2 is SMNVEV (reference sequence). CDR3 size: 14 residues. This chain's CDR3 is CASSRQISGGEQYF. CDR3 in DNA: TGTGCCAGCAGTAGACAGATCTCTGGGGGCGAGCAGTACTTC.

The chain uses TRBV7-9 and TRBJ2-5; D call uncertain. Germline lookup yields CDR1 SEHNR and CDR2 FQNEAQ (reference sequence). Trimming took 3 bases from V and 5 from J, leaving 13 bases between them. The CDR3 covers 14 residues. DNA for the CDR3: TGTGCCAGCAGCTTCGAGGCCACCTCGGAGACCCAGTACTTC. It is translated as CASSFEATSETQYF.

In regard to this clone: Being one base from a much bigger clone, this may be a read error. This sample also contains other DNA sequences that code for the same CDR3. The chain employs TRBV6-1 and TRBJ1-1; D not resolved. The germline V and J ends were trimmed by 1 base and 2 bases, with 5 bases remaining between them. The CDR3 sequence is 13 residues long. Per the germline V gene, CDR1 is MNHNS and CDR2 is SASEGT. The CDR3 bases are TGTGCCAGCAGTGAAGGGGGAAACACTGAAGCTTTCTTT. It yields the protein CASSEGGNTEAFF.

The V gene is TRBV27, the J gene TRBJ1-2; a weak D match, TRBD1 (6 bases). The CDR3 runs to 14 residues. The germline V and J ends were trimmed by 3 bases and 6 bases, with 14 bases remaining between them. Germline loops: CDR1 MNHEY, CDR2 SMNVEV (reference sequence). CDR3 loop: CASSFNPYRDGYTF. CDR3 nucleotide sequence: TGTGCCAGCAGTTTCAACCCTTACAGGGATGGCTACACCTTC.

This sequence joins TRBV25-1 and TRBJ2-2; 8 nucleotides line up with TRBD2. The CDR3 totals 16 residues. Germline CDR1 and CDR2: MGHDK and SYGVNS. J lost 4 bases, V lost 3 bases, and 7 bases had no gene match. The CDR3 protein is CASSDIQRESTGELFF. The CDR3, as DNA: TGTGCCAGCAGTGACATCCAGCGGGAGAGCACCGGGGAGCTGTTTTTT.

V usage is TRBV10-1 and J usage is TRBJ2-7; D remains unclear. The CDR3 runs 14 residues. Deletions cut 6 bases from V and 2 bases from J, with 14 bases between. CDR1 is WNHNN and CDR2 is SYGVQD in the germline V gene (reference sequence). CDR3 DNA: TGCGCCAGCAGCGGTCAGCGACTCCCCTACGAGCAGTACTTC. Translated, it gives CASSGQRLPYEQYF.

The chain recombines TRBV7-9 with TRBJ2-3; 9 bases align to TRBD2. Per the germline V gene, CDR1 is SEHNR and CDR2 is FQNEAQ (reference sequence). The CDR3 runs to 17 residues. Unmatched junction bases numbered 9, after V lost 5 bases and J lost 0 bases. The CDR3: CASSLLTSGSSTDTQYF. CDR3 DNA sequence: TGTGCCAGCAGCCTACTGACTAGCGGCTCTAGCACAGATACGCAGTATTTT.

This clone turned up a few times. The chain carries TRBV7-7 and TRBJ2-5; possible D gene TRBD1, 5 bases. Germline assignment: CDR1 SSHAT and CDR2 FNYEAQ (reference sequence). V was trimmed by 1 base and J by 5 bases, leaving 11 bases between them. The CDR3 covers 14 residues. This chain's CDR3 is CASSLDPGMETQYF. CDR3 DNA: TGTGCCAGCAGCTTAGATCCAGGGATGGAGACCCAGTACTTC. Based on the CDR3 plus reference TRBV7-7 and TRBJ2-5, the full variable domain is GAGVSQSPRYKVTKRGQDVTLRCDPISSHATLYWYQQALGQGPEFLTYFNYEAQPDKSGLPSDRFSAERPEGSISTLTIQRTEQRDSAMYRCASSLDPGMETQYFGPGTRLLVL.

This CDR3 reads CASSPGTLRTGELFF. CDR3 in DNA: TGTGCCAGCAGCCCCGGGACCCTGCGCACCGGGGAGCTGTTTTTT. The V and J genes are TRBV5-4 and TRBJ2-2; D possibly matches TRBD1 or TRBD2 (5 bases each). Germline loops: CDR1 SGHNT, CDR2 YYREEE (reference sequence). Trimming left V 4 bases short and J 4 bases short, with 14 bases between. The CDR3 has 15 amino acids.

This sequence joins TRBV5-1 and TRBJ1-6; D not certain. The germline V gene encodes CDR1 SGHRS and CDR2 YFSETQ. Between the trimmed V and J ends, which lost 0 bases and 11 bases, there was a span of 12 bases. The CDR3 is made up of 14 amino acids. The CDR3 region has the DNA TGCGCCAGCAGCTTGGCTAGGGCCAAGACACCCCTCCACTTT. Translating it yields CASSLARAKTPLHF.

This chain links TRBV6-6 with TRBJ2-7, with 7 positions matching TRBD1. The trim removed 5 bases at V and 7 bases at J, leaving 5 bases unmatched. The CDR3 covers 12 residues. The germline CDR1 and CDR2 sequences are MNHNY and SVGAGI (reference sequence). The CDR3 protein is CASSQQGFEQYF. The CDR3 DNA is TGTGCCAGCAGTCAACAGGGGTTTGAGCAGTACTTC.

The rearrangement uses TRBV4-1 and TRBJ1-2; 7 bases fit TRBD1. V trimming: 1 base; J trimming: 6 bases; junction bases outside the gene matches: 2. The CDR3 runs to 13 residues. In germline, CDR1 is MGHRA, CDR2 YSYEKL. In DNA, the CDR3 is TGCGCCAGCAGCCAAGCGACAGGGAATGGCTACACCTTC. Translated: CASSQATGNGYTF.

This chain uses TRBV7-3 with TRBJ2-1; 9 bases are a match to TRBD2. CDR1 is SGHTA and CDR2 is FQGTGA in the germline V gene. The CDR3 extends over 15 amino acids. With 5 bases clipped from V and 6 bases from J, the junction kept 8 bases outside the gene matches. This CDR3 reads CASSPGTSIRNEQFF. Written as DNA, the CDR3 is TGTGCCAGCAGCCCAGGGACTAGCATTCGCAATGAGCAGTTCTTC.